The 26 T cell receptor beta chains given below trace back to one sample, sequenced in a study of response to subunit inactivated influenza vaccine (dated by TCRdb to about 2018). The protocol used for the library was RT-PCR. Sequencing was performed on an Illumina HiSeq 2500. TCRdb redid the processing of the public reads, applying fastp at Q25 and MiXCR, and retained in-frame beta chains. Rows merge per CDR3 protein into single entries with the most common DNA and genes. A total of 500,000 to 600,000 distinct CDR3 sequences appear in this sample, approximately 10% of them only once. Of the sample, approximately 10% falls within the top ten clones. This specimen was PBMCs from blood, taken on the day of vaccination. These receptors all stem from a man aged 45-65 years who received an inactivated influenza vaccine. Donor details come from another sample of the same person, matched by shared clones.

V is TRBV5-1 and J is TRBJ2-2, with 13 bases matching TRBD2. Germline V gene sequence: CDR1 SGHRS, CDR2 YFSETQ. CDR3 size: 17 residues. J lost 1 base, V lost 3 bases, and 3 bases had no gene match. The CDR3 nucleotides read TGCGCCAGCAGCTCTGGGACTAGCGGGAAGAACACCGGGGAGCTGTTTTTT. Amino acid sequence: CASSSGTSGKNTGELFF.

The CDR3 is CASSYTLAGDYNEQFF. CDR3 in DNA: TGTGCCAGCAGTTACACCCTAGCGGGAGACTACAATGAGCAGTTCTTC. The V and J genes are TRBV6-5 and TRBJ2-1, with 10 bases lining up with TRBD2. This CDR3 contains 16 residues. V lost 2 bases to trimming and J lost 3 bases; unmatched junction nucleotides: 4. Germline loops: CDR1 MNHEY, CDR2 SVGAGI.

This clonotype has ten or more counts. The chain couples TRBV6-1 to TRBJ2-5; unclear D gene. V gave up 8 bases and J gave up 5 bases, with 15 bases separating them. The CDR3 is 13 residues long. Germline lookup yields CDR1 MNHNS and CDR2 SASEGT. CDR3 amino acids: CASRYSMTETQYF. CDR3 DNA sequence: TGTGCCAGCCGATATAGTATGACGGAGACCCAGTACTTC.

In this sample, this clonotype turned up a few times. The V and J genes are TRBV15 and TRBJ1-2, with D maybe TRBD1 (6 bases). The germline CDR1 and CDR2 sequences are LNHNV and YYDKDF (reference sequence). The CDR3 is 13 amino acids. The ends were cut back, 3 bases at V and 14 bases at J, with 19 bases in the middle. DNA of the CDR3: TGTGCCACCAGCAGGACTCTACAGGGTTTATCGACCTTC. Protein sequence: CATSRTLQGLSTF.

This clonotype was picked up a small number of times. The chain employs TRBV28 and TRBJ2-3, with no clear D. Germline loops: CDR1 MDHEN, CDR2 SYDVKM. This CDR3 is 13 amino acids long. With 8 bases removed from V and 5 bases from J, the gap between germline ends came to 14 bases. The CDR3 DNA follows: TGTGCCAGCCGACTCCAACCCGAAGATACGCAGTATTTT. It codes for CASRLQPEDTQYF.

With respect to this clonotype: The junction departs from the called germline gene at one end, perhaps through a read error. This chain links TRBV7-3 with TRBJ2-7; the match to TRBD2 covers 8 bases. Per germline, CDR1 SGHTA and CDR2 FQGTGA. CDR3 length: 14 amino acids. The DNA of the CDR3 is TGTGCCAGCAGCTTAAGCGGGAGGATTGACGAACAGTACTTC. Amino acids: CASSLSGRIDEQYF.

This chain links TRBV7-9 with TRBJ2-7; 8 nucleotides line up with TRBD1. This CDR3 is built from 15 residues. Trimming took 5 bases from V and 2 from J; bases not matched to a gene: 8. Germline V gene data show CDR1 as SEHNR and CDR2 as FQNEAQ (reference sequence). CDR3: CASSPRARGPYEQYF. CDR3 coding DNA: TGTGCCAGCAGCCCGAGAGCCAGGGGGCCCTACGAGCAGTACTTC.

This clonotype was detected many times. The CDR3 DNA follows: TGTGCCAGCAGCCCCTGGGACAGGGCGGTGAACTATGGCTACACCTTC. Translating gives CASSPWDRAVNYGYTF. The chain carries TRBV3-1 and TRBJ1-2, with TRBD1 matching over 9 bases. The junction had 8 bases not matched to a gene; V was cut back by 4 bases and J by 2 bases. The CDR3 runs to 16 residues. Germline V gene sequence: CDR1 LGHDT, CDR2 YNNKEL (reference sequence). The whole variable domain, remainder taken from reference TRBV3-1 and TRBJ1-2, is DTAVSQTPKYLVTQMGNDKSIKCEQNLGHDTMYWYKQDSKKFLKIMFSYNNKELIINETVPNRFSPKSPDKAHLNLHINSLELGDSAVYFCASSPWDRAVNYGYTFGSGTRLTVV.

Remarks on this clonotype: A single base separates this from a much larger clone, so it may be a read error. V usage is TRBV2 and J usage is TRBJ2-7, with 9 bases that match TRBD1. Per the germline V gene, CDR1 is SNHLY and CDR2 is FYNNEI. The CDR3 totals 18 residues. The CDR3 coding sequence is TGTGCCATCAGTTTATACGGACAGGGGAGTTCCTTATCACCGGGGCAGTACTTC. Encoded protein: CAISLYGQGSSLSPGQYF.

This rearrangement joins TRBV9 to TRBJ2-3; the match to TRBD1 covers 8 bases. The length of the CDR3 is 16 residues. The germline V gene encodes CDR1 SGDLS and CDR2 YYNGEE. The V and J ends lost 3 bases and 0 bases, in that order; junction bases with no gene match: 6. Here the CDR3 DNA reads TGTGCCAGCAGCGCAGGACAGGGCTCTAGCACAGATACGCAGTATTTT. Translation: CASSAGQGSSTDTQYF.

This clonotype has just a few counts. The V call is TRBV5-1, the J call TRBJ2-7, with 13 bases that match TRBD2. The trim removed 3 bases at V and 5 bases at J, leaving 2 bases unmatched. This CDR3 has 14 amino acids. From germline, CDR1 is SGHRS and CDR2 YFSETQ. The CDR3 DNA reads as TGCGCCAGCAGCTCGGGACTAGCGGGGCACGAGCAGTACTTC. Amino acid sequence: CASSSGLAGHEQYF. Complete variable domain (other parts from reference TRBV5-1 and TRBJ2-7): KAGVTQTPRYLIKTRGQQVTLSCSPISGHRSVSWYQQTPGQGLQFLFEYFSETQRNKGNFPGRFSGRQFSNSRSEMNVSTLELGDSALYLCASSSGLAGHEQYFGPGTRLTVT.

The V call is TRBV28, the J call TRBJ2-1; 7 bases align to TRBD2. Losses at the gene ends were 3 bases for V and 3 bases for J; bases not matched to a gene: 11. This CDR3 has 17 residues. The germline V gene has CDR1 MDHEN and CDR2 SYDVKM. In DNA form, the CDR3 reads TGTGCCAGCAGTTTTCTTGAGGGGCTAGCGGACTACAATGAGCAGTTCTTC. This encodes CASSFLEGLADYNEQFF.

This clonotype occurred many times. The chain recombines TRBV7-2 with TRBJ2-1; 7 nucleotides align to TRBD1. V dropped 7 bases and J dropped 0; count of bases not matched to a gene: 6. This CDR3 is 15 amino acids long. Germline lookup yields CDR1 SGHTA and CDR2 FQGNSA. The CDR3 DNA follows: TGTGCCAGCACTGTTCAGGGGGACTCCTACAATGAGCAGTTCTTC. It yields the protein CASTVQGDSYNEQFF.

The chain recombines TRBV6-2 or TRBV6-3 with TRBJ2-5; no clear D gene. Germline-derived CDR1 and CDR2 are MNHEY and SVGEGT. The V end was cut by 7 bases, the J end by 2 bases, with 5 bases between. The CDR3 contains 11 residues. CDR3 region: CASTQQETQYF. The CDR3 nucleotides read TGTGCCAGCACCCAGCAAGAGACCCAGTACTTC.

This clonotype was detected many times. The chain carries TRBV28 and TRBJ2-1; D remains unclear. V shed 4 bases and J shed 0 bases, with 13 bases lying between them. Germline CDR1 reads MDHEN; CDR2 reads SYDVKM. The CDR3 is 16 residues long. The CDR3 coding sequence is TGTGCCAGCAGTTCGTACTGGGAAAGCTCCTACAATGAGCAGTTCTTC. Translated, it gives CASSSYWESSYNEQFF.

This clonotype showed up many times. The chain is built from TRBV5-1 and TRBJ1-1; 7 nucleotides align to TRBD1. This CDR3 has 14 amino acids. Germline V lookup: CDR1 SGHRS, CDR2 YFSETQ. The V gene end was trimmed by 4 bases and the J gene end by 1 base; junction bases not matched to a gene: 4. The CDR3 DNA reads TGCGCCAGCAGCGGGGGACAGACGAACACTGAAGCTTTCTTT. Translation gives CASSGGQTNTEAFF. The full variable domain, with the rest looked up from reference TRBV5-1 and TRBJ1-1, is KAGVTQTPRYLIKTRGQQVTLSCSPISGHRSVSWYQQTPGQGLQFLFEYFSETQRNKGNFPGRFSGRQFSNSRSEMNVSTLELGDSALYLCASSGGQTNTEAFFGQGTRLTVV.

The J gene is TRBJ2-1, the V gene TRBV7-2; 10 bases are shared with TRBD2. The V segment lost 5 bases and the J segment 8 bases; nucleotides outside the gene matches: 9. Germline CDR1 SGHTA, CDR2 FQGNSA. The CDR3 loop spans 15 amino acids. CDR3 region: CASSPTSGTMYEQFF. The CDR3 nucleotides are TGTGCCAGCAGCCCTACTAGCGGGACTATGTATGAGCAGTTCTTC.

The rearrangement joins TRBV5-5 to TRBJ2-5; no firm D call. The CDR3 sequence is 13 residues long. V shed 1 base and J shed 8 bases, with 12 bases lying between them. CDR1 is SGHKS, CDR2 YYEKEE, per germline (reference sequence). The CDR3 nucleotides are TGTGCCAGCAGCTTGCAAACAGTTGGCACCCAGTACTTC. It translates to CASSLQTVGTQYF. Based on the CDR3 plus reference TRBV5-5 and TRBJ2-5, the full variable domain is DAGVTQSPTHLIKTRGQQVTLRCSPISGHKSVSWYQQVLGQGPQFIFQYYEKEERGRGNFPDRFSARQFPNYSSELNVNALLLGDSALYLCASSLQTVGTQYFGPGTRLLVL.

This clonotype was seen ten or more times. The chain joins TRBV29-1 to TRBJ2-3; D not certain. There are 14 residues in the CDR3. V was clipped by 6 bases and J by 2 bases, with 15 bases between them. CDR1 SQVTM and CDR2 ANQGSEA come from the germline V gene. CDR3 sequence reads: CSVVPLINTDTQYF. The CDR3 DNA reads TGCAGCGTAGTTCCACTTATTAACACAGATACGCAGTATTTT.

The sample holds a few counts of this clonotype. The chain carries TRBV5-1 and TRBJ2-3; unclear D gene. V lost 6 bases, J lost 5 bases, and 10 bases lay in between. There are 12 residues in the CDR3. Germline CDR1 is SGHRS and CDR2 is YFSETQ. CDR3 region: CASTESEDTQYF. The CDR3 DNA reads TGCGCCAGCACCGAGTCCGAAGATACGCAGTATTTT.

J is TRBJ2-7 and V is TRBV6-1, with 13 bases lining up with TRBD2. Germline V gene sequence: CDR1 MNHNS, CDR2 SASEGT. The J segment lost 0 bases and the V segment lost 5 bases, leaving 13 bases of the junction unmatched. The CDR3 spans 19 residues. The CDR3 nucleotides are TGTGCCAGCAGTACCCCGGGACTAGCGGGAAGAGGGGGCTCCTACGAGCAGTACTTC. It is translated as CASSTPGLAGRGGSYEQYF.

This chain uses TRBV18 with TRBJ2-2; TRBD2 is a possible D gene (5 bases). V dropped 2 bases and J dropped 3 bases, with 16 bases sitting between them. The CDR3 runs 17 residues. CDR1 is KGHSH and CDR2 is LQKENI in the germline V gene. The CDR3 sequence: CASSPNVKRAYTGELFF. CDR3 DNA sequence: TGTGCCAGCTCACCAAACGTGAAGAGGGCTTACACCGGGGAGCTGTTTTTT.

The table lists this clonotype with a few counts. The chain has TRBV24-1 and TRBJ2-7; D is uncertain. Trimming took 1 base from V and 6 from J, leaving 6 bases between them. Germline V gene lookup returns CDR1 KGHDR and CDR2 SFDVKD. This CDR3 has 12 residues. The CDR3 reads CATSDLWGEQYF. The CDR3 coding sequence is TGTGCCACCAGTGATTTATGGGGCGAGCAGTACTTC.

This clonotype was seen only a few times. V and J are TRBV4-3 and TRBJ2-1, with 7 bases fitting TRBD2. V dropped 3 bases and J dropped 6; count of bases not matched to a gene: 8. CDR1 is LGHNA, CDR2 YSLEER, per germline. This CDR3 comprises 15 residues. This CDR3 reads CASSQYAGGVNEQFF. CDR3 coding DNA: TGCGCCAGCAGCCAGTACGCTGGGGGGGTCAATGAGCAGTTCTTC.

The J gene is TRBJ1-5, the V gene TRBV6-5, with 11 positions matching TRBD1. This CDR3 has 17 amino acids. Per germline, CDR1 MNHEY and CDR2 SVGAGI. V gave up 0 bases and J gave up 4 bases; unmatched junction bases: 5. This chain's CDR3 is CASSYSRDRGSNQPQHF. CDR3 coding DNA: TGTGCCAGCAGTTACTCGCGGGACAGGGGGTCAAATCAGCCCCAGCATTTT.

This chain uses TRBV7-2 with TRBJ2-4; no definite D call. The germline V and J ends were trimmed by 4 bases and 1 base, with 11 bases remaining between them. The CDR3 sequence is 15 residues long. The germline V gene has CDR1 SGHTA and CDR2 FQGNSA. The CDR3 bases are TGTGCCAGCAGCTACAGACCCGGGGCCAAAAACATTCAGTACTTC. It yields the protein CASSYRPGAKNIQYF.